This record concerns one T cell receptor (beta chain) sequence. Antigen specificity is unknown. This sample is drawn from a study of PD-L1 blockade in urothelial cancer. Study overall: Blood was evaluated 3 weeks (second dose) and 6 weeks after therapy began.

Study conclusions and caveats: Below-median pretreatment blood TCR clonality was a predictor of better survival.

Libraries were prepared by immunoSEQ multiplex PCR; TCRdb keeps only in-frame clonotypes and omits some of them. The sample shows about 130,000 clones, 86% of them seen only once. This CDR3 has 14 amino acids. The germline CDR1 and CDR2 sequences are MNHNS and SASEGT. V shed 6 bases, J shed 7 bases, and the junction held 7 bases outside the gene matches. Time point: peripheral blood 6 weeks after treatment start. The chain is built from TRBV6-1 and TRBJ1-1; 11 bases match TRBD1. Here the sequenced sample was PBMCs, taken around atezolizumab (anti-PD-L1) treatment. The sequence came from a man aged 50 to 59 with urothelial cancer. The CDR3 nucleotides read TGTGCCAGCAGAGTGGACAGGGGGCAAGGTGAAGCTTTCTTT. Its translation: CASRVDRGQGEAFF.